This TCR beta chain was sequenced in a study of T cell repertoires in cytomegalovirus infection. As for the study in general: Both recently identified HLA-C-restricted and well-studied HLA-B-restricted CMV epitopes were used in the study. Overall study results and limits: CMV-specific TCR beta clonotypes restricted by HLA-C dominated the ex vivo response.

CDR1 and CDR2 from the germline V gene are SGHDN and FVKESK. V trimming: 0 bases; J trimming: 4 bases; junction bases outside the gene matches: 4. The CDR3 loop spans 15 amino acids. TCRdb recomputed calls from the reads with MiXCR, one row per CDR3 protein. The table lists hundreds of thousands of distinct CDR3 sequences, roughly 30% of them singletons. Points on this clonotype: The antigen is not known.

This clonotype was sampled from a human donor in good health (CMV status not recorded). Some clones in this sample may be carry-over from other donors' samples. The sample in question was cultured CD8+ T cells from PBMCs, obtained from culture after CMV antigen stimulation. The chain recombines TRBV14 with TRBJ1-2, with 8 bases fitting TRBD1. CDR3 residues: CASSQERDRFYGYTF. As DNA, the CDR3 is TGTGCCAGCAGCCAAGAAAGGGACAGGTTCTATGGCTACACCTTC. The whole variable domain, filled in from reference TRBV14 and TRBJ1-2, reads EAGVTQFPSHSVIEKGQTVTLRCDPISGHDNLYWYRRVMGKEIKFLLHFVKESKQDESGMPNNRFLAERTGGTYSTLKVQPAELEDSGVYFCASSQERDRFYGYTFGSGTRLTVV.